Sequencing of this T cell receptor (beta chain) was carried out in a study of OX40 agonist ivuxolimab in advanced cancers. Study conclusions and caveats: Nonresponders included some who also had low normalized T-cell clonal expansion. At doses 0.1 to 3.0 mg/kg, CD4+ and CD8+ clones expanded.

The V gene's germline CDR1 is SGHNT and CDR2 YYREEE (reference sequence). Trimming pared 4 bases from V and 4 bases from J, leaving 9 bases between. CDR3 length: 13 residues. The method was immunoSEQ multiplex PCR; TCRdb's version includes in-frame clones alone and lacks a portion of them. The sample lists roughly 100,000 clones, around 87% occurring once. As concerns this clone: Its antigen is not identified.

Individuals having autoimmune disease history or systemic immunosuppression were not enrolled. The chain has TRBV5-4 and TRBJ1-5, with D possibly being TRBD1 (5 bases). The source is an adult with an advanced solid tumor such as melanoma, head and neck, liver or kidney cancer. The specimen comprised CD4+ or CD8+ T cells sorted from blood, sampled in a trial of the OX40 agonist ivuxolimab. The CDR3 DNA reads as TGTGCCAGCAGCCCAGGGATTAATCAGCCCCAGCATTTT. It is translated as CASSPGINQPQHF.